This entry lists 28 T cell receptor beta chains sequenced from one sample in a study of shared clonotypes between healthy human individuals. The repertoire was sequenced with immunoSEQ multiplex PCR; TCRdb's copy has only in-frame clones and lacks some. The sample lists a few million clones, about 94% occurring once. The sample was naive CD4+ T cells sorted from blood. Subset given: CD45RA+ positively selected. The receptors originated from a man aged 18 to 35 in good health.

V usage is TRBV28 and J usage is TRBJ2-4; D perhaps matches TRBD1 (6 bases). CDR3 length equals 15 residues. V lost 7 bases and J 8 bases, leaving 21 bases between the germline ends. CDR1 MDHEN and CDR2 SYDVKM come from the germline V gene. The CDR3 DNA reads as TGTGCCAGCAACCGGGACACACTAGGGGCGGACATTCAGTACTTC. Amino acids: CASNRDTLGADIQYF.

The chain uses TRBV18 and TRBJ2-3; no clear D. With 7 bases removed from V and 2 bases from J, the gap between germline ends came to 16 bases. Germline V gene sequence: CDR1 KGHSH, CDR2 LQKENI. CDR3 length equals 15 residues. The CDR3 region has the DNA TGTGCCAGCTTACCGGGCAAACCCTCCACAGATACGCAGTATTTT. This translates into CASLPGKPSTDTQYF.

The genes are TRBV6-6 and TRBJ1-5; D unresolved. In germline, CDR1 is MNHNY, CDR2 SVGAGI (reference sequence). Trimming took off 6 bases at V and 1 base at J, with 13 bases between the two ends. The CDR3 length is 15 residues. The CDR3 coding sequence is TGTGCCAGCAGCAGTCGTATCGGGAGCAATCAGCCCCAGCATTTT. Translated, it gives CASSSRIGSNQPQHF.

This chain links TRBV29-1 with TRBJ2-1; D may be TRBD2 (6 bases). V dropped 1 base and J dropped 2 bases, with 12 bases sitting between them. The germline CDR1 and CDR2 sequences are SQVTM and ANQGSEA. The CDR3 loop spans 15 amino acids. The chain's CDR3 is CSVEGGASAYNEQFF. The CDR3 DNA reads as TGCAGCGTTGAAGGAGGTGCTAGCGCCTACAATGAGCAGTTCTTC.

V and J are TRBV6-1 and TRBJ1-1; 11 positions match TRBD1. Germline CDR1 and CDR2: MNHNS and SASEGT. This CDR3 has 14 amino acids. The ends lost 6 bases at V and 10 bases at J; junction bases unmatched: 10. DNA for the CDR3: TGTGCCAGCAGACTGGACAGGGGGCCGCTCGGAGCTTTCTTT. Protein sequence: CASRLDRGPLGAFF.

This sequence joins TRBV11-2 and TRBJ2-7; 9 nucleotides line up with TRBD1. CDR1 and CDR2 (germline): SGHAT, FQNNGV. The CDR3 is 18 residues long. V lost 1 base and J lost 3; bases outside the gene matches: 13. CDR3 nucleotide sequence: TGTGCCAGCAGCTTAGGCCGACTTCTCCGGGACAGGGACTACGAGCAGTACTTC. Amino acid sequence: CASSLGRLLRDRDYEQYF.

In the case of this clone: Other DNA sequences of this sample code for an identical CDR3. The chain uses TRBV10-3 and TRBJ2-5; weak D call: TRBD1 (6 bases). This CDR3 spans 13 amino acids. Trimming shortened V by 4 bases and J by 5 bases, and 11 bases separated the two germline ends. Germline loops: CDR1 ENHRY, CDR2 SYGVKD. The CDR3 DNA reads as TGTGCCATCAGTGCAGGGGAAGGGGAGACCCAGTACTTC. This codes for CAISAGEGETQYF.

The chain's CDR3 is CAISDLIGTSGGVNEQFF. For the CDR3, the DNA is TGTGCCATCAGTGATTTGATCGGGACTAGCGGGGGGGTGAATGAGCAGTTCTTC. This chain joins TRBV10-3 and TRBJ2-1; 16 nucleotides match TRBD2. Germline trimming cut 3 bases from V and 7 bases from J; bases unmatched to any gene: 9. The CDR3 consists of 18 residues. Per the germline V gene, CDR1 is ENHRY and CDR2 is SYGVKD.

V usage is TRBV19 and J usage is TRBJ1-5, with D unresolved. This CDR3 region has 18 residues. With 5 bases removed from V and 0 bases from J, the gap between germline ends came to 20 bases. Looked up from germline, CDR1 is LNHDA and CDR2 is SQIVND (reference sequence). The DNA for the CDR3 is TGTGCCAGTAGTGTCGGCCCCGGGAGTTTTTATAGCAATCAGCCCCAGCATTTT. Amino acid sequence: CASSVGPGSFYSNQPQHF.

The genes are TRBV11-2 and TRBJ1-1; 8 bases align to TRBD1. The length of the CDR3 is 15 residues. Germline V gives CDR1 SGHAT, CDR2 FQNNGV. V shed 4 bases and J 6 bases; nucleotides not matched to a gene: 10. CDR3 sequence: CASSSSLNRGSEAFF. CDR3 bases: TGTGCCAGCAGCTCGTCATTAAACAGGGGGTCTGAAGCTTTCTTT.

This clone turned up a few times. The same CDR3 can be traced to other DNA sequences in this sample. The rearrangement joins TRBV4-1 to TRBJ2-1; D not certain. CDR1 MGHRA and CDR2 YSYEKL come from the germline V gene. The V end was cut by 1 base, the J end by 4 bases, with 2 bases between. This CDR3 is built from 12 residues. The CDR3 is CASSQVYNEQFF. CDR3 sequence (DNA): TGCGCCAGCAGCCAAGTGTACAATGAGCAGTTCTTC.

CDR3 in DNA: TGTGCCAGCAGTGATGACCGGGGACCCCACGAGCAGTACTTC. It encodes CASSDDRGPHEQYF. This chain uses TRBV2 with TRBJ2-7; tentatively, D is TRBD1 or TRBD2 (5 bases each). The CDR3 totals 14 residues. The germline V gene encodes CDR1 SNHLY and CDR2 FYNNEI. V lost 3 bases and J 5 bases, leaving 14 bases between the germline ends. The whole variable domain, remainder taken from reference TRBV2 and TRBJ2-7, is EPEVTQTPSHQVTQMGQEVILRCVPISNHLYFYWYRQILGQKVEFLVSFYNNEISEKSEIFDDQFSVERPDGSNFTLKIRSTKLEDSAMYFCASSDDRGPHEQYFGPGTRLTVT.

The chain combines TRBV28 with TRBJ1-1; 7 bases fit TRBD1. Germline trimming cut 6 bases from V and 10 bases from J; bases unmatched to any gene: 8. The germline V gene has CDR1 MDHEN and CDR2 SYDVKM. The CDR3 has 12 residues. CDR3 nucleotides: TGTGCCAGCAGCGTACAGGGGATTGGAGCTTTCTTT. It is translated as CASSVQGIGAFF.

This sequence joins TRBV7-2 and TRBJ1-2, with D possibly matching TRBD1 (5 bases). This CDR3 contains 15 residues. The germline gives CDR1 SGHTA, CDR2 FQGNSA. Trimming cost V 2 bases and J 0 bases, with 10 bases left between them. The CDR3 DNA sequence: TGTGCCAGCAGCTTAAATGGGGGTCCTAACTATGGCTACACCTTC. It translates to CASSLNGGPNYGYTF.

About this clone itself: This CDR3 is also generated by other DNA sequences in the sample. CDR3 region: CASSLSLDTQYF. The CDR3, as DNA: TGTGCCAGCAGCTTGAGCTTAGATACGCAGTATTTT. The V call is TRBV7-2, the J call TRBJ2-3; D call uncertain. There are 12 residues in the CDR3. V was clipped by 3 bases and J by 5 bases, with 6 bases between them. The V gene's germline CDR1 is SGHTA and CDR2 FQGNSA.

This chain connects TRBV29-1 to TRBJ2-2; 9 nucleotides line up with TRBD1. The germline gives CDR1 SQVTM, CDR2 ANQGSEA. Trimming removed 5 bases from V and 8 bases from J; junction bases left unmatched: 6. The CDR3 spans 13 residues. The CDR3 bases are TGCAGCGTTCAACAGGGGGCGCGAGGGGAGCTGTTTTTT. Amino acids: CSVQQGARGELFF.

The CDR3 sequence: CASRGGGQGRDSPLHF. As DNA, the CDR3 is TGTGCCAGCAGAGGGGGGGGACAGGGCCGCGATTCACCCCTCCACTTT. The V gene is TRBV5-6, the J gene TRBJ1-6; 9 bases are shared with TRBD1. The CDR3 has 16 amino acids. CDR1 is SGHDT and CDR2 is YYEEEE in the germline V gene. Trimming took 5 bases from V and 8 from J; bases not matched to a gene: 11.

The chain recombines TRBV6-5 with TRBJ1-2, with 7 bases identical to TRBD1. This CDR3 has 13 residues. J was trimmed by 8 bases and V by 5 bases; bases with no gene match: 8. Looked up from germline, CDR1 is MNHEY and CDR2 is SVGAGI. This CDR3 is CASSQTGSGGYTF. The CDR3 DNA sequence: TGTGCCAGCAGTCAGACAGGGAGTGGCGGCTACACCTTC.

The chain recombines TRBV4-3 with TRBJ1-4; a weak D match, TRBD1 (5 bases). Germline-derived CDR1 and CDR2 are LGHNA and YSLEER. The CDR3 length is 16 residues. The V and J ends lost 0 bases and 7 bases respectively, with 15 bases between them. The CDR3 DNA reads as TGCGCCAGCAGCCAAGAGGGGTGGGGCCTCGGTGAAAAACTGTTTTTT. It codes for CASSQEGWGLGEKLFF.

V is TRBV28 and J is TRBJ1-2; TRBD1 aligns across 7 bases. The CDR3 has 14 amino acids. With V trimmed by 3 bases and J by 6 bases, 7 bases remained unmatched. CDR1 is MDHEN and CDR2 is SYDVKM in the germline V gene. The CDR3 region is CASSFRDRRNGYTF. CDR3 DNA sequence: TGTGCCAGCAGTTTCCGGGACAGACGAAATGGCTACACCTTC.

This clone was seen a handful of times. The chain is built from TRBV10-1 and TRBJ2-5; D ambiguous. This CDR3 comprises 14 residues. Germline CDR1 and CDR2: WNHNN and SYGVQD (reference sequence). Trimming left V 4 bases short and J 2 bases short, with 11 bases between. The CDR3 sequence is CASSAPYFQETQYF. The CDR3 DNA sequence: TGCGCCAGCAGTGCACCGTACTTTCAAGAGACCCAGTACTTC.

This sequence joins TRBV5-1 and TRBJ2-5, with D possibly TRBD2 on 6 matching bases. With 4 bases removed from V and 2 bases from J, the gap between germline ends came to 15 bases. Germline lookup yields CDR1 SGHRS and CDR2 YFSETQ. This CDR3 is built from 15 residues. CDR3 DNA sequence: TGCGCCAGCAGCGATGGGACTTCCCCACAAGAGACCCAGTACTTC. Translated, it gives CASSDGTSPQETQYF.

This chain joins TRBV4-3 and TRBJ2-1; 8 bases map to TRBD2. V lost 0 bases, J lost 5 bases, and 9 bases stayed unmatched. The CDR3 runs to 17 residues. Germline-derived CDR1 and CDR2 are LGHNA and YSLEER. In DNA form, the CDR3 reads TGCGCCAGCAGCCAAGAATCGGGGACTAGAGTTAACAATGAGCAGTTCTTC. It specifies CASSQESGTRVNNEQFF.

The table lists this clone with a count of one. This chain uses TRBV28 with TRBJ1-1; a weak D match, TRBD1 (5 bases). The CDR3 runs 15 residues. The germline V and J ends were trimmed by 6 bases and 2 bases, with 16 bases remaining between them. Germline CDR1 is MDHEN and CDR2 is SYDVKM. The CDR3 loop reads CASRPTGDHNTEAFF. The CDR3 DNA sequence: TGTGCCAGCAGACCAACGGGGGATCATAACACTGAAGCTTTCTTT.

The rearrangement joins TRBV5-5 to TRBJ1-2; TRBD1 agrees at 7 bases. Germline trimming cut 0 bases from V and 4 bases from J; bases unmatched to any gene: 9. This CDR3 has 16 residues. Germline CDR1 SGHKS, CDR2 YYEKEE (reference sequence). CDR3 sequence reads: CASSLAMVPGGYGYTF. In DNA, the CDR3 is TGTGCCAGCAGCTTGGCCATGGTACCAGGGGGCTATGGCTACACCTTC. The full variable domain, its missing parts supplied by reference TRBV5-5 and TRBJ1-2, is DAGVTQSPTHLIKTRGQQVTLRCSPISGHKSVSWYQQVLGQGPQFIFQYYEKEERGRGNFPDRFSARQFPNYSSELNVNALLLGDSALYLCASSLAMVPGGYGYTFGSGTRLTVV.

CDR3 loop: CASSLKTGGYEQYF. CDR3 coding DNA: TGTGCCAGCAGTTTGAAGACGGGGGGTTACGAGCAGTACTTC. The chain carries TRBV27 and TRBJ2-7, with 7 bases identical to TRBD2. V shed 3 bases, J shed 4 bases, and the junction held 6 bases outside the gene matches. This CDR3 contains 14 residues. CDR1 is MNHEY, CDR2 SMNVEV, per germline (reference sequence).

The V and J genes are TRBV25-1 and TRBJ2-2; 9 bases are shared with TRBD2. Germline CDR1 reads MGHDK; CDR2 reads SYGVNS. The CDR3 runs to 14 residues. V lost 8 bases, J lost 7 bases, and 8 bases stayed unmatched. Written as DNA, the CDR3 is TGTGCCAGCGGACCAGGACTAGCGAGCGGGGAGCTGTTTTTT. Residues: CASGPGLASGELFF.

J is TRBJ1-6 and V is TRBV5-6; 7 nucleotides agree with TRBD1. Germline values: CDR1 SGHDT, CDR2 YYEEEE. The trim removed 5 bases at V and 8 bases at J, leaving 7 bases unmatched. This CDR3 has 14 amino acids. The DNA of the CDR3 is TGTGCCAGCAGACAGGGGTGGGGTGATTCACCCCTCCACTTT. Its protein is CASRQGWGDSPLHF.